The 27 T cell receptor beta chains in this list originate from one sample, sequenced in a study of blood T cell repertoires in COVID-19. Clones were read by immunoSEQ multiplex PCR, and TCRdb kept only the in-frame ones, dropping some. The sample contains 25,000 to 30,000 clones, roughly three quarters of which appear only once. The sample was peripheral blood. The receptors derive from a woman in her 70s with acute or convalescent COVID-19.

The chain is built from TRBV5-1 and TRBJ1-4; perhaps TRBD1 as D (5 bases). The CDR3 length is 16 residues. CDR1 is SGHRS, CDR2 YFSETQ, per germline. The ends were cut back, 0 bases at V and 0 bases at J, with 9 bases in the middle. Here the CDR3 reads CASSLGTRATNEKLFF. In DNA form, the CDR3 reads TGCGCCAGCAGCTTGGGGACACGTGCAACTAATGAAAAACTGTTTTTT.

In regard to this clone: The same CDR3 also results from other DNA sequences found in this sample. CDR3 residues: CASSVSGGISDTQYF. Written as DNA, the CDR3 is TGTGCCAGCAGCGTTAGCGGGGGGATTTCAGATACGCAGTATTTT. V and J are TRBV9 and TRBJ2-3; 10 bases are shared with TRBD2. The length of the CDR3 is 15 residues. V was clipped by 2 bases and J by 4 bases; unmatched bases: 4. The germline CDR1 and CDR2 sequences are SGDLS and YYNGEE.

The rearrangement links TRBV28 to TRBJ1-5; D gene uncertain. The V end was cut by 1 base, the J end by 7 bases, with 5 bases between. Germline V gives CDR1 MDHEN, CDR2 SYDVKM. The CDR3 spans 12 residues. Here the CDR3 reads CASSLSGQPQHF. The CDR3 DNA reads as TGTGCCAGCAGTTTATCAGGCCAGCCCCAGCATTTT.

The chain combines TRBV5-4 with TRBJ1-1; D is unresolved. The CDR3 consists of 14 residues. The germline CDR1 and CDR2 sequences are SGHNT and YYREEE (reference sequence). The germline V and J ends were trimmed by 0 bases and 2 bases, with 8 bases remaining between them. The CDR3 loop reads CASSLDDFNTEAFF. In DNA form, the CDR3 reads TGTGCCAGCAGCTTGGACGACTTTAACACTGAAGCTTTCTTT.

The rearrangement links TRBV6-5 to TRBJ2-7; 10 nucleotides align to TRBD2. The CDR3 sequence is 15 residues long. V gave up 4 bases and J gave up 3 bases; unmatched junction bases: 6. Per the germline V gene, CDR1 is MNHEY and CDR2 is SVGAGI. CDR3 sequence (DNA): TGTGCCAGCAGTTTTACTAGCGGGGCTGACTACGAGCAGTACTTC. Protein: CASSFTSGADYEQYF.

The chain uses TRBV5-1 and TRBJ1-1; 10 positions agree with TRBD1. V trimming: 4 bases; J trimming: 0 bases; junction bases outside the gene matches: 6. This CDR3 has 16 residues. The V gene's germline CDR1 is SGHRS and CDR2 YFSETQ. The CDR3 DNA reads TGCGCCAGCAGCACCCGACAGGGGGCCGTGAACACTGAAGCTTTCTTT. It translates to CASSTRQGAVNTEAFF. The whole variable domain, filled in from reference TRBV5-1 and TRBJ1-1, reads KAGVTQTPRYLIKTRGQQVTLSCSPISGHRSVSWYQQTPGQGLQFLFEYFSETQRNKGNFPGRFSGRQFSNSRSEMNVSTLELGDSALYLCASSTRQGAVNTEAFFGQGTRLTVV.

The chain links TRBV28 to TRBJ1-1; D is ambiguous. The V gene's germline CDR1 is MDHEN and CDR2 SYDVKM. The CDR3 has 15 residues. V was shortened by 8 bases and J by 4 bases, with 20 bases between the two germline ends. CDR3 bases: TGTGCCAGCCCCAATTTCTGGCATCGGGGCACTGAAGCTTTCTTT. Amino acid sequence: CASPNFWHRGTEAFF.

CDR3 loop: CSGKKGGQGETQYF. For the CDR3, the DNA is TGCAGCGGCAAAAAAGGGGGCCAGGGAGAGACCCAGTACTTC. The chain couples TRBV29-1 to TRBJ2-5; 7 bases are a match to TRBD1. Trimming cost V 7 bases and J 4 bases; bases outside gene matches: 12. This CDR3 region has 14 residues. Germline CDR1 SQVTM, CDR2 ANQGSEA.

The V gene is TRBV5-1, the J gene TRBJ2-2; 7 bases are a match to TRBD1. V shed 4 bases and J 6 bases; nucleotides not matched to a gene: 3. The CDR3 sequence is 13 residues long. The germline CDR1 and CDR2 sequences are SGHRS and YFSETQ. CDR3 nucleotide sequence: TGCGCCAGCAGCAAAGACAGGGCCGGGGAGCTGTTTTTT. Encoded protein: CASSKDRAGELFF.

For the CDR3, the DNA is TGTGCCAGCAGCGTAGGAGAGCGGGGGGGCTTGGAAGAGACCCAGTACTTC. It codes for CASSVGERGGLEETQYF. This sequence joins TRBV9 and TRBJ2-5, with TRBD2 matching 10 bases. J gave up 3 bases and V 0 bases, and 8 bases lay outside the gene matches. CDR3 length equals 17 residues. From germline, CDR1 is SGDLS and CDR2 YYNGEE.

The chain has TRBV19 and TRBJ2-3; 10 bases are shared with TRBD1. CDR1 is LNHDA, CDR2 SQIVND, per germline (reference sequence). CDR3 length equals 15 residues. Germline trimming cut 5 bases from V and 5 bases from J; bases unmatched to any gene: 7. The CDR3 DNA reads as TGTGCCAGTAGTCAAGGGACAGGGGCTGGAGATACGCAGTATTTT. Translation: CASSQGTGAGDTQYF.

The rearrangement uses TRBV28 and TRBJ2-7; D might be TRBD1 (8 bases). This CDR3 spans 15 amino acids. Trimming shortened V by 2 bases and J by 4 bases, and 15 bases separated the two germline ends. The germline gives CDR1 MDHEN, CDR2 SYDVKM. CDR3 loop: CASSLLTGGAYEQYF. Here the CDR3 DNA reads TGTGCCAGCAGTTTACTCACAGGGGGGGCTTACGAGCAGTACTTC.

This clone was recorded at least ten times. This chain uses TRBV6-5 with TRBJ1-4; D is ambiguous. With 0 bases removed from V and 2 bases from J, the gap between germline ends came to 7 bases. This CDR3 contains 15 residues. From germline, CDR1 is MNHEY and CDR2 SVGAGI. This CDR3 is CASSYSAGTNEKLFF. Here the CDR3 DNA reads TGTGCCAGCAGTTACTCGGCCGGGACTAATGAAAAACTGTTTTTT.

The V and J genes are TRBV6-5 and TRBJ1-6; D is undetermined. CDR1 is MNHEY, CDR2 SVGAGI, per germline. This CDR3 comprises 14 residues. V shed 2 bases and J shed 9 bases, with 11 bases lying between them. CDR3 residues: CASSYIGVTSPLHF. CDR3 coding DNA: TGTGCCAGCAGTTACATCGGGGTAACTTCACCCCTCCACTTT.

V gene TRBV15 combines with J gene TRBJ1-2, with no clear D. Germline V gene lookup returns CDR1 LNHNV and CDR2 YYDKDF (reference sequence). The CDR3 runs 15 residues. The ends were cut back, 0 bases at V and 8 bases at J, with 16 bases in the middle. Here the CDR3 DNA reads TGTGCCACCAGCAGAGATTTAGGAGGAAGGGAGGGCTACACCTTC. Residues: CATSRDLGGREGYTF.

V usage is TRBV27 and J usage is TRBJ1-5; no definite D call. V lost 2 bases to trimming and J lost 0 bases, with 11 bases between them. Germline V gene lookup returns CDR1 MNHEY and CDR2 SMNVEV (reference sequence). This CDR3 is built from 16 residues. This CDR3 is CASSLEGGYSNQPQHF. CDR3 in DNA: TGTGCCAGCAGTTTAGAAGGAGGGTATAGCAATCAGCCCCAGCATTTT.

V usage is TRBV7-3 and J usage is TRBJ2-3; 7 nucleotides align to TRBD2. CDR3 length equals 15 residues. Germline CDR1 is SGHTA and CDR2 is FQGTGA. Trimming took 5 bases from V and 11 from J; bases not matched to a gene: 16. In DNA form, the CDR3 reads TGTGCCAGCAGCGAAACCGGGAGGCCTCATCAGGGGCAGTATTTT. It yields the protein CASSETGRPHQGQYF.

This clone is a singleton in its sample. This chain joins TRBV5-1 and TRBJ1-1, with 10 bases aligning to TRBD1. The V and J ends lost 4 bases and 1 base, in that order; junction bases with no gene match: 10. Looked up from germline, CDR1 is SGHRS and CDR2 is YFSETQ. This CDR3 has 17 amino acids. The CDR3 reads CASSRSETGGRNTEAFF. The CDR3 nucleotides are TGCGCCAGCAGCCGGTCCGAGACAGGGGGCAGGAACACTGAAGCTTTCTTT. Looking up the rest from reference TRBV5-1 and TRBJ1-1 gives the full variable domain: KAGVTQTPRYLIKTRGQQVTLSCSPISGHRSVSWYQQTPGQGLQFLFEYFSETQRNKGNFPGRFSGRQFSNSRSEMNVSTLELGDSALYLCASSRSETGGRNTEAFFGQGTRLTVV.

V and J are TRBV6-5 and TRBJ2-2, with TRBD1 as a possible D gene (6 bases). In germline, CDR1 is MNHEY, CDR2 SVGAGI. V gave up 8 bases and J gave up 0 bases, with 10 bases separating them. The CDR3 has 14 amino acids. This chain's CDR3 is CASARTANTGELFF. For the CDR3, the DNA is TGTGCCAGCGCCCGGACAGCGAACACCGGGGAGCTGTTTTTT.

This clone was counted between two and nine times. The chain uses TRBV19 and TRBJ1-4; 7 nucleotides match TRBD1. Germline V lookup: CDR1 LNHDA, CDR2 SQIVND (reference sequence). The V and J ends lost 6 bases and 9 bases, in that order; junction bases with no gene match: 10. This CDR3 comprises 14 residues. The CDR3 loop is CASSPGQERKKLFF. DNA for the CDR3: TGTGCCAGTAGCCCAGGACAGGAACGAAAAAAACTGTTTTTT.

This sequence joins TRBV27 and TRBJ2-3; 9 bases fit TRBD1. The CDR3 has 16 amino acids. The junction had 12 bases not matched to a gene; V was cut back by 7 bases and J by 4 bases. Looked up from germline, CDR1 is MNHEY and CDR2 is SMNVEV (reference sequence). The CDR3 is CASKRTGDGVADTQYF. The CDR3 DNA sequence: TGTGCCAGCAAGAGGACAGGGGATGGAGTTGCAGATACGCAGTATTTT.

The chain links TRBV30 to TRBJ2-1; 10 bases map to TRBD2. V shed 3 bases and J 1 base; nucleotides not matched to a gene: 9. This CDR3 has 17 amino acids. Looked up from germline, CDR1 is GTSNPN and CDR2 is SVGIG (reference sequence). The CDR3 DNA sequence: TGTGCCTGGAGCGTCGGACTAGCGGATACTTCCTACAATGAGCAGTTCTTC. It codes for CAWSVGLADTSYNEQFF. Filled out from reference TRBV30 and TRBJ2-1, the complete variable domain reads SQTIHQWPATLVQPVGSPLSLECTVEGTSNPNLYWYRQAAGRGLQLLFYSVGIGQISSEVPQNLSASRPQDRQFILSSKKLLLSDSGFYLCAWSVGLADTSYNEQFFGPGTRLTVL.

This rearrangement joins TRBV9 to TRBJ1-1; 8 positions agree with TRBD1. The CDR3 is made up of 15 amino acids. The V gene end was trimmed by 3 bases and the J gene end by 0 bases; junction bases not matched to a gene: 4. The germline V gene encodes CDR1 SGDLS and CDR2 YYNGEE. The DNA of the CDR3 is TGTGCCAGCAGCGCCGACAGGGGTATGAACACTGAAGCTTTCTTT. It codes for CASSADRGMNTEAFF.

The genes are TRBV9 and TRBJ2-1, with 10 bases aligning to TRBD2. The CDR3 loop spans 14 amino acids. The trim removed 4 bases at V and 5 bases at J, leaving 3 bases unmatched. Germline CDR1 reads SGDLS; CDR2 reads YYNGEE. The CDR3 is CASSPSGGNNEQFF. CDR3 bases: TGTGCCAGCAGCCCTAGCGGGGGTAACAATGAGCAGTTCTTC.

The J gene is TRBJ2-7, the V gene TRBV6-4; D gene ambiguous. Deletions cut 7 bases from V and 3 bases from J, with 10 bases between. This CDR3 is 12 amino acids long. The germline CDR1 and CDR2 sequences are MRHNA and SNTAGT. The CDR3 DNA is TGTGCCAGCAATCGGCAGGTCTACGAGCAGTACTTC. Translation: CASNRQVYEQYF.

V usage is TRBV7-9 and J usage is TRBJ1-1; tentative D call: TRBD1 (6 bases). The CDR3 loop spans 12 amino acids. In germline, CDR1 is SEHNR, CDR2 FQNEAQ (reference sequence). Deletions cut 6 bases from V and 7 bases from J, with 12 bases between. CDR3 in amino acids: CASRGKDSEAFF. The CDR3 coding sequence is TGTGCCAGCAGGGGGAAGGACAGTGAAGCTTTCTTT.

The chain has TRBV24-1 and TRBJ2-3; 9 bases align to TRBD2. This CDR3 spans 21 amino acids. Germline CDR1 KGHDR, CDR2 SFDVKD. The V gene end was trimmed by 1 base and the J gene end by 3 bases; junction bases not matched to a gene: 19. CDR3 amino acids: CATSDFIRVGGGAVSTDTQYF. DNA for the CDR3: TGTGCCACCAGTGATTTTATCAGAGTCGGCGGGGGGGCCGTATCGACAGATACGCAGTATTTT.